Each of the 7 T cell receptor beta chains below was sequenced from the same sample in a study of T-cell reconstitution after alpha-beta-depleted transplantation in children. TCRbeta library preparation incorporated unique molecular identifiers. TCRdb processed the PCR reads anew with MiXCR; each CDR3 protein has one entry. The table records about 830,000 distinct CDR3 sequences, around 15% of them present only once. The sample consisted of PBMCs, mostly from graft donor cells, taken 360 days after TCRalphabeta/CD19-depleted stem cell transplant. Receptor source: a male patient under 18 who had a stem cell transplant for acute lymphoblastic leukemia, so the T cells may come from the graft donor.

This clonotype was observed a single time. This may come from a read error, since a much larger clone is one base off. The J gene is TRBJ2-1, the V gene TRBV12-3 or TRBV12-4; D is perhaps TRBD1 or TRBD2 (5 bases each). CDR3 length: 12 amino acids. CDR3 in amino acids: CASMPGRTGRLF. The CDR3 region has the DNA TGTGCCAGCATGCCGGGGAGAACAGGACGGCTCTTC.

The rearrangement joins TRBV5-1 to TRBJ2-7; D might be TRBD2 (6 bases). CDR1 is SGHRS and CDR2 is YFSETQ in the germline V gene. Trimming removed 9 bases at V and 5 bases at J, with 15 bases between. This CDR3 spans 12 amino acids. CDR3 DNA: TGCGCCACAAAGCAGGAGGGCGACGAGCAGTACTTC. The encoded protein is CATKQEGDEQYF.

This chain uses TRBV5-1 with TRBJ2-2; D is perhaps TRBD2 (6 bases). This CDR3 region has 15 residues. Trimming removed 4 bases from V and 1 base from J, with 11 bases in between. Germline V CDR1 and CDR2: SGHRS, YFSETQ. The CDR3 nucleotides read TGCGCCAGCAGCGCGGGACTGGGGAACACCGGGGAGCTGTTTTTT. Protein product: CASSAGLGNTGELFF.

This clonotype was seen a handful of times. For the CDR3, the DNA is TGCAGCGTTCAGGGACGAGGGATCTACGAGCAGTACTTC. Its protein product is CSVQGRGIYEQYF. The rearrangement uses TRBV29-1 and TRBJ2-7; tentatively, D is TRBD1 or TRBD2 (5 bases each). Germline CDR1 and CDR2: SQVTM and ANQGSEA. The CDR3 spans 13 residues. Trimming removed 5 bases at V and 3 bases at J, with 14 bases between.

This clonotype came up many times. The chain has TRBV12-3 or TRBV12-4 and TRBJ2-2, with a weak D call TRBD2 (6 bases). Trimming removed 5 bases at V and 11 bases at J, with 18 bases between. CDR3 length: 14 residues. In DNA, the CDR3 is TGTGCCAGCAGTGGAGGGGAAAACCCGGTCGAGCTGTTTTTT. Translation gives CASSGGENPVELFF.

This clonotype was seen ten or more times. The chain employs TRBV10-3 and TRBJ2-3, with 8 bases lining up with TRBD1. After removal of 6 bases from V and 2 bases from J, the junction contained 10 bases not matched to a gene. Germline V gives CDR1 ENHRY, CDR2 SYGVKD. The CDR3 extends over 16 amino acids. CDR3 nucleotides: TGTGCCATCAGGGATGCGACAGGGGAGACCACAGATACGCAGTATTTT. Translation gives CAIRDATGETTDTQYF.

This clonotype was detected a few times. V gene TRBV6-5 combines with J gene TRBJ1-3; no reliable D call. V was shortened by 2 bases and J by 2 bases, with 13 bases between the two germline ends. Germline-derived CDR1 and CDR2 are MNHEY and SVGAGI. CDR3 size: 16 residues. The CDR3 loop reads CASSYDGGHTGNTIYF. DNA of the CDR3: TGTGCCAGCAGTTACGATGGTGGGCACACTGGAAACACCATATATTTT.